This T cell receptor beta chain was sequenced in a study of technical replicates of blood from several donors. The table came from immunoSEQ multiplex PCR; TCRdb's copy has only in-frame clones and leaves some out. The sample lists tens of thousands of clones, around 96% occurring once. The CDR3 loop spans 14 amino acids. V gave up 2 bases and J gave up 2 bases; unmatched junction bases: 6. The germline gives CDR1 GTSNPN, CDR2 SVGIG (reference sequence). V is TRBV30 and J is TRBJ2-7, with 7 positions matching TRBD1. The receptor was isolated from a human donor in good health. Specimen: T cells isolated from PBMCs. CDR3 in DNA: TGTGCCTGGAGTTTCCCAGGGGGTGCCTACGAGCAGTACTTC. Translated, it gives CAWSFPGGAYEQYF.